This T cell receptor beta chain was documented in a study of T cells after yellow fever vaccination. Findings and limits, study-wide: Once the booster was given, most primary-vaccination clones reappeared, at around 96% for CD4 and over 75% for CD8. Only a minor proportion of clonotypes was detected across both CD4 and CD8 compartments.

Trimming took 4 bases from V and 5 from J; bases not matched to a gene: 5. Germline V gene data show CDR1 as DFQATT and CDR2 as SNEGSKA (reference sequence). This CDR3 is 14 amino acids long. A process of 5'RACE template switching, which added a universal primer site and UMIs, was used to make TCR cDNA. One entry per CDR3 protein results from TCRdb running MiXCR on the 5' RACE reads. Seen here are approximately 510,000 distinct CDR3 sequences, less than 25% observed once, and the top ten hold around 16%. Note on this clonotype: Its antigen is unknown.

This specimen was PBMCs, taken around 3 weeks after the first yellow fever vaccination. This chain links TRBV20-1 with TRBJ2-3, with 11 bases identical to TRBD2. The clonotype was recovered from a man between 18 and 29 years old who received the YFV17D yellow fever vaccine. CDR3 in amino acids: CSANLAGGRDTQYF. For the CDR3, the DNA is TGCAGTGCTAACCTAGCGGGGGGACGAGATACGCAGTATTTT.